Presented here are 4 T cell receptor beta chains from one specimen sequenced in a study of T-cell reconstitution after alpha-beta-depleted transplantation in children. Using unique molecular identifiers, the investigators prepared the TCRbeta library. TCRdb processed the PCR reads anew with MiXCR; each CDR3 protein has one entry. The data contain around 70,000 distinct CDR3 sequences, about a tenth of them seen just once; the ten biggest clones take up approximately 13%. The material was PBMCs, obtained before TCRalphabeta/CD19-depleted stem cell transplant. The receptors come from a boy under 18 with acute myeloid leukemia, due to receive a stem cell transplant.

This chain links TRBV5-1 with TRBJ1-1, with D tentatively TRBD1 (5 bases). The V end lost 5 bases, the J end lost 4 bases, and 27 bases lay between the germline ends. The V gene's germline CDR1 is SGHRS and CDR2 YFSETQ. The CDR3 has 18 residues. CDR3 protein: CASSFGVTGTQVTTEAFF. The DNA for the CDR3 is TGCGCCAGCAGTTTTGGTGTTACCGGGACGCAGGTCACCACTGAAGCTTTCTTT.

This clonotype came up many times. This rearrangement joins TRBV6-5 to TRBJ2-4; 8 positions match TRBD2. Germline V gives CDR1 MNHEY, CDR2 SVGAGI. There are 17 residues in the CDR3. Unmatched junction bases numbered 11, after V lost 5 bases and J lost 2 bases. The CDR3 bases are TGTGCCAGCAGTCCGCAAGCGGGGGCGGCAACCAAAAACATTCAGTACTTC. It is translated as CASSPQAGAATKNIQYF.

This clonotype was seen ten or more times. The chain couples TRBV12-3 or TRBV12-4 to TRBJ2-2, with 8 bases lining up with TRBD1. This CDR3 spans 12 amino acids. The V segment lost 8 bases and the J segment 4 bases; nucleotides outside the gene matches: 0. This CDR3 reads CASGQGTGELFF. The DNA of the CDR3 is TGTGCCAGCGGACAGGGCACCGGGGAGCTGTTTTTT.

Many counts were recorded for this clonotype. The chain employs TRBV7-9 and TRBJ2-2; D unclear. CDR1 SEHNR and CDR2 FQNEAQ come from the germline V gene (reference sequence). V was cut by 8 bases and J by 6 bases, with 4 bases left in between. The CDR3 runs to 10 residues. The CDR3 DNA reads TGTGCCAGCGGTTCCGGGGAGCTGTTTTTT. This codes for CASGSGELFF.